The 25 T cell receptor beta chains in this list originate from one sample, sequenced in a study of blood T cell repertoires in COVID-19. Method: immunoSEQ multiplex PCR; TCRdb's copy keeps in-frame clones and lacks some. Counted here are roughly 280,000 clones, 87% occurring once; the ten biggest clones make up over 2%. The specimen sequenced was peripheral blood. These receptors all come from a woman aged 45-65 years who had recovered from COVID-19.

This sequence joins TRBV5-8 and TRBJ2-2, with a tentative D call TRBD2 (6 bases). From germline, CDR1 is SGHTS and CDR2 YDEGEE. Trimming left V 0 bases short and J 4 bases short, with 16 bases between. The CDR3 is 17 amino acids. The chain's CDR3 is CASSLAGGAWGTGELFF. The CDR3 nucleotides are TGTGCCAGCAGCTTGGCCGGCGGGGCCTGGGGCACCGGGGAGCTGTTTTTT.

The V call is TRBV11-2, the J call TRBJ2-3, with 8 bases fitting TRBD2. The length of the CDR3 is 15 residues. The germline gives CDR1 SGHAT, CDR2 FQNNGV. V trimming: 5 bases; J trimming: 6 bases; junction bases outside the gene matches: 10. The CDR3 nucleotides are TGTGCCAGCAGCCCGGGACTAGGGGAAACGGATACGCAGTATTTT. Its translation is CASSPGLGETDTQYF.

The DNA for the CDR3 is TGTGCCAGCAGCCCACAGGGGCTCTTGGTAGGCTATGGCTACACCTTC. Protein sequence: CASSPQGLLVGYGYTF. V usage is TRBV28 and J usage is TRBJ1-2; TRBD1 aligns across 7 bases. The CDR3 spans 16 residues. Germline trimming cut 6 bases from V and 4 bases from J; bases unmatched to any gene: 14. Germline-derived CDR1 and CDR2 are MDHEN and SYDVKM.

J is TRBJ2-2 and V is TRBV6-2 or TRBV6-3; the D gene is possibly TRBD2 (5 bases). The V end lost 5 bases, the J end lost 3 bases, and 13 bases lay between the germline ends. Germline V gives CDR1 MNHEY, CDR2 SVGEGT. The CDR3 is 15 residues long. CDR3 protein: CASSPRGDYTGELFF. As DNA, the CDR3 is TGTGCCAGCAGTCCCCGGGGTGACTACACCGGGGAGCTGTTTTTT.

This chain joins TRBV5-4 and TRBJ2-3; D not certain. The CDR3 consists of 16 residues. CDR1 SGHNT and CDR2 YYREEE come from the germline V gene (reference sequence). Trimming stripped 2 bases from V and 2 bases from J, with 15 bases between. The CDR3 protein is CASSFPSLGITDTQYF. CDR3 DNA sequence: TGTGCCAGCAGCTTTCCTTCACTCGGTATCACAGATACGCAGTATTTT.

The J gene is TRBJ1-4, the V gene TRBV28, with 9 bases identical to TRBD1. CDR1 is MDHEN and CDR2 is SYDVKM in the germline V gene. The CDR3 consists of 14 residues. J was trimmed by 10 bases and V by 6 bases; bases with no gene match: 9. CDR3 in DNA: TGTGCCAGCAGACCGGGACAGGGCCGAAGAAAACTGTTTTTT. It encodes CASRPGQGRRKLFF.

The rearrangement uses TRBV4-1 and TRBJ1-2, with 7 positions matching TRBD1. V lost 4 bases and J lost 5; bases outside the gene matches: 4. This CDR3 is built from 13 residues. Germline V gene lookup returns CDR1 MGHRA and CDR2 YSYEKL. The CDR3 region has the DNA TGCGCCAGCAGCCGAGGACAGGATTATGGCTACACCTTC. It specifies CASSRGQDYGYTF.

The J gene is TRBJ2-7, the V gene TRBV7-8, with D possibly being TRBD2 (5 bases). The length of the CDR3 is 17 residues. CDR1 SGHVS and CDR2 FQNEAQ come from the germline V gene. V was shortened by 5 bases and J by 0 bases, with 20 bases between the two germline ends. The CDR3 DNA sequence: TGTGCCAGCAGCCCAAACATCTGGACTTCGAGCTCCTACGAGCAGTACTTC. As protein: CASSPNIWTSSSYEQYF.

The chain uses TRBV27 and TRBJ2-7; 8 bases agree with TRBD1. Germline lookup yields CDR1 MNHEY and CDR2 SMNVEV (reference sequence). V was pared by 8 bases and J by 2 bases, with 11 bases of the junction left unmatched. This CDR3 comprises 15 residues. CDR3: CASAKLQDRAYEQYF. The CDR3 DNA reads TGTGCCAGCGCCAAACTCCAGGACAGGGCCTACGAGCAGTACTTC.

The J gene is TRBJ2-4, the V gene TRBV11-2, with a weak D call TRBD1 (5 bases). V shed 2 bases and J shed 7 bases, with 9 bases lying between them. Germline CDR1 SGHAT, CDR2 FQNNGV. The CDR3 is 13 residues long. The CDR3 region is CASSLTRQNIQYF. The CDR3, as DNA: TGTGCCAGCAGCTTAACTCGACAGAACATTCAGTACTTC.

J is TRBJ2-3 and V is TRBV4-1, with D possibly matching TRBD1 (5 bases). The CDR3 is 17 residues long. The V gene lost 0 bases and the J gene lost 2 bases, with 15 bases spanning the gap. Germline CDR1 reads MGHRA; CDR2 reads YSYEKL. CDR3 bases: TGCGCCAGCAGCCAAGATGGGGCCAACTCGAACACAGATACGCAGTATTTT. Protein: CASSQDGANSNTDTQYF.

This clone was seen a few times. The chain joins TRBV12-1 to TRBJ1-5; the table's D call, TRBD1, was not checked against the DNA. TRBV12-1 constitutes a pseudogene. The CDR3 runs 15 residues. This CDR3 reads CASSDRGLSNQPQHF. DNA for the CDR3: TGTGCCAGCAGCGACAGGGGCCTTAGCAATCAGCCCCAGCATTTT.

This clone was seen a handful of times. In nucleotides, the CDR3 is TGCGCCAGCAGCTTAGACAGCTACTACGAGCAGTACTTC. Encoded protein: CASSLDSYYEQYF. The V and J genes are TRBV5-1 and TRBJ2-7; possibly TRBD1 for D (5 bases). This CDR3 has 13 amino acids. Trimming took 2 bases from V and 3 from J, leaving 9 bases between them. Germline-derived CDR1 and CDR2 are SGHRS and YFSETQ.

The chain uses TRBV6-6 and TRBJ1-2; a possible D gene is TRBD1 (6 bases). This CDR3 is built from 14 residues. CDR1 and CDR2 (germline): MNHNY, SVGAGI (reference sequence). Trimming removed 6 bases at V and 4 bases at J, with 15 bases between. Here the CDR3 DNA reads TGTGCCAGCAGGAAATCACAGGGTACCTATGGCTACACCTTC. It yields the protein CASRKSQGTYGYTF.

The V call is TRBV6-5, the J call TRBJ2-7; D possibly corresponds to TRBD2 (6 bases). In germline, CDR1 is MNHEY, CDR2 SVGAGI. CDR3 size: 14 residues. Trimming cost V 5 bases and J 4 bases, with 15 bases left between them. The CDR3 is CASSPGTAGYEQYF. The CDR3 DNA is TGTGCCAGCAGTCCGGGGACTGCAGGATACGAGCAGTACTTC.

The chain recombines TRBV19 with TRBJ1-1, with a weak D call TRBD1 (6 bases). Trimming took off 9 bases at V and 0 bases at J, with 11 bases between the two ends. Germline lookup yields CDR1 LNHDA and CDR2 SQIVND (reference sequence). This CDR3 spans 13 amino acids. Written as DNA, the CDR3 is TGTGCCAGCTCGGGACACTTGAACACTGAAGCTTTCTTT. This codes for CASSGHLNTEAFF.

The table lists this clone with a count of one. V usage is TRBV5-4 and J usage is TRBJ1-2; D perhaps matches TRBD1 (5 bases). This CDR3 has 16 residues. The germline CDR1 and CDR2 sequences are SGHNT and YYREEE (reference sequence). Between the trimmed V and J ends, which lost 3 bases and 0 bases, there was a span of 15 bases. CDR3 region: CASSWGEAPANYGYTF. Here the CDR3 DNA reads TGTGCCAGCAGCTGGGGGGAGGCACCGGCTAACTATGGCTACACCTTC.

Only a few counts were recorded for this clone. The rearrangement joins TRBV24-1 to TRBJ2-2; D may be TRBD2 (6 bases). There are 13 residues in the CDR3. The ends were cut back, 7 bases at V and 3 bases at J, with 8 bases in the middle. Germline V gene lookup returns CDR1 KGHDR and CDR2 SFDVKD. CDR3 region: CATRGDYTGELFF. The CDR3 nucleotides read TGTGCCACCAGGGGGGACTACACCGGGGAGCTGTTTTTT.

V and J are TRBV4-3 and TRBJ1-1; 8 nucleotides align to TRBD1. This CDR3 is 18 amino acids long. V lost 0 bases and J lost 2; bases outside the gene matches: 11. Per germline, CDR1 LGHNA and CDR2 YSLEER. The CDR3 bases are TGCGCCAGCAGCCAAGATTCTTTACAGGGGGGGCGAAACACTGAAGCTTTCTTT. It is translated as CASSQDSLQGGRNTEAFF.

A single count supports this clone. This chain connects TRBV5-1 to TRBJ2-1, with D uncertain. The CDR3 extends over 13 amino acids. V lost 3 bases, J lost 15 bases, and 19 bases lay in between. Per the germline V gene, CDR1 is SGHRS and CDR2 is YFSETQ. CDR3 protein: CASSSGLEPLWFF. CDR3 nucleotide sequence: TGCGCCAGCAGCTCTGGCCTGGAGCCTCTGTGGTTCTTC.

The V and J genes are TRBV6-4 and TRBJ2-1; TRBD2 agrees at 7 bases. After removal of 0 bases from V and 3 bases from J, the junction contained 5 bases not matched to a gene. The CDR3 consists of 16 residues. The V gene's germline CDR1 is MRHNA and CDR2 SNTAGT. CDR3: CASSDSGGGDYNEQFF. CDR3 nucleotide sequence: TGTGCCAGCAGTGACTCGGGCGGGGGAGACTACAATGAGCAGTTCTTC.

V gene TRBV10-3 combines with J gene TRBJ2-7, with D possibly being TRBD1 (6 bases). The CDR3 sequence is 12 residues long. Trimming removed 9 bases from V and 3 bases from J, with 12 bases in between. Germline V gene data show CDR1 as ENHRY and CDR2 as SYGVKD. The CDR3 spells CAIGQTHYEQYF. Written as DNA, the CDR3 is TGTGCCATAGGACAGACTCACTACGAGCAGTACTTC.

This clone was seen a few times. The chain combines TRBV5-6 with TRBJ2-6; D gene ambiguous. Trimming removed 0 bases from V and 0 bases from J, with 10 bases in between. This CDR3 comprises 17 residues. The germline CDR1 and CDR2 sequences are SGHDT and YYEEEE. CDR3 amino acids: CASSLVSGLSGANVLTF. The CDR3 coding sequence is TGTGCCAGCAGCTTGGTCTCAGGCCTCTCTGGGGCCAACGTCCTGACTTTC.

V usage is TRBV5-4 and J usage is TRBJ1-1, with 7 positions matching TRBD1. There are 14 residues in the CDR3. The trim removed 4 bases at V and 0 bases at J, leaving 3 bases unmatched. Germline V gives CDR1 SGHNT, CDR2 YYREEE (reference sequence). Here the CDR3 DNA reads TGTGCCAGCAGCACAGACAGGGTGAACACTGAAGCTTTCTTT. Amino acids: CASSTDRVNTEAFF.

The J gene is TRBJ1-2, the V gene TRBV15; a weak D match, TRBD1 (6 bases). CDR1 is LNHNV, CDR2 YYDKDF, per germline (reference sequence). The V end was cut by 0 bases, the J end by 6 bases, with 8 bases between. The length of the CDR3 is 13 residues. CDR3 coding DNA: TGTGCCACCAGCAGAGAGGCAGGGGATGGCTACACCTTC. Protein: CATSREAGDGYTF.